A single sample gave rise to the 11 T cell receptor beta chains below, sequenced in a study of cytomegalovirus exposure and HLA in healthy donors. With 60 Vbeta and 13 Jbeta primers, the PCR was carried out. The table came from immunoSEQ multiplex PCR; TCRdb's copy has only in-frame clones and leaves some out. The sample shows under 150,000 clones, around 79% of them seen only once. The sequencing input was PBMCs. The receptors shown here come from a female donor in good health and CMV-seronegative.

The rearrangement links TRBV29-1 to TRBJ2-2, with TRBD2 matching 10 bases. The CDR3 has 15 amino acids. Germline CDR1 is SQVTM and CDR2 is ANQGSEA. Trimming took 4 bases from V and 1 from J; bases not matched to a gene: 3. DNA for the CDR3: TGCAGCGTTGCCCGGACTAGCGGGAACACCGGGGAGCTGTTTTTT. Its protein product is CSVARTSGNTGELFF.

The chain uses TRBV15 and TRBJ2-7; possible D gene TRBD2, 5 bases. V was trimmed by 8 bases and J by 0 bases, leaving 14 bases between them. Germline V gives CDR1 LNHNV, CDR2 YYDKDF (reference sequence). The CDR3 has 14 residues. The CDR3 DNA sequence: TGTGCCACCGCGGGCCTACTAAACTCCTACGAGCAGTACTTC. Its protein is CATAGLLNSYEQYF.

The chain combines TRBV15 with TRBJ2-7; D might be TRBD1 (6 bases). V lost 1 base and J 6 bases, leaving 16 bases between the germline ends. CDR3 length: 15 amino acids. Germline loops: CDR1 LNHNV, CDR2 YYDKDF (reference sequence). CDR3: CATSRGEGAGAEQYF. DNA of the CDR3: TGTGCCACCAGCAGAGGGGAAGGGGCAGGGGCCGAGCAGTACTTC.

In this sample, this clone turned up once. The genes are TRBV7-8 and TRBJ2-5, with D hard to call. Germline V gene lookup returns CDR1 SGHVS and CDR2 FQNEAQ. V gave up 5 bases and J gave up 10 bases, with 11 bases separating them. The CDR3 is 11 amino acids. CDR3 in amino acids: CASSLPVIQYF. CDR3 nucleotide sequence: TGTGCCAGCAGCCTACCGGTGATCCAGTACTTC.

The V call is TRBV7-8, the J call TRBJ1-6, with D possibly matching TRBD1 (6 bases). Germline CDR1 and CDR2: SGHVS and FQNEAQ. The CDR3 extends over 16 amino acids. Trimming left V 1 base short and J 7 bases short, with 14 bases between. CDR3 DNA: TGTGCCAGCAGCTTAGTCGAGAGGACAGCCAATTCACCCCTCCACTTT. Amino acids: CASSLVERTANSPLHF.

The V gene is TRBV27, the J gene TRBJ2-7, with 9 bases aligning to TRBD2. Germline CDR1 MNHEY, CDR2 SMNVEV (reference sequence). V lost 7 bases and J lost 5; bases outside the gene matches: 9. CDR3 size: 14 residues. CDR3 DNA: TGTGCCAGCACGGGGGCGGGAGGGCCCCACGAGCAGTACTTC. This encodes CASTGAGGPHEQYF.

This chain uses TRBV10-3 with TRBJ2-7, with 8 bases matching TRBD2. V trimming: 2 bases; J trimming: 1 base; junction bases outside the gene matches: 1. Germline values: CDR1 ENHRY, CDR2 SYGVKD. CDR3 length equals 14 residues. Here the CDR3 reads CAISEREGSYEQYF. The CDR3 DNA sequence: TGTGCCATCAGTGAGCGGGAGGGTTCCTACGAGCAGTACTTC.

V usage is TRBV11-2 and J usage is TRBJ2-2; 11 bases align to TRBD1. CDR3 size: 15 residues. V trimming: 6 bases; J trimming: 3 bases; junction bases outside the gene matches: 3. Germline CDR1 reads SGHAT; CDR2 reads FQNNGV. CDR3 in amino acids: CASSRDRGDTGELFF. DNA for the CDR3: TGTGCCAGCAGTCGGGACAGGGGGGACACCGGGGAGCTGTTTTTT.

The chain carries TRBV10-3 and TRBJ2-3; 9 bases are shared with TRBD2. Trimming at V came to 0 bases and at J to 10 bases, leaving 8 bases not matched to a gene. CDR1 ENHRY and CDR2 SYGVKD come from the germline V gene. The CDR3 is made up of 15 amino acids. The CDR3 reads CAISESVAGAPAQYF. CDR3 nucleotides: TGTGCCATCAGTGAGTCTGTAGCGGGGGCCCCGGCGCAGTATTTT.

In DNA form, the CDR3 reads TGCAGTGCTCTCTCCCCAGATACGCAGTATTTT. Its protein is CSALSPDTQYF. The V call is TRBV20-1, the J call TRBJ2-3; no clear D. The germline V gene has CDR1 DFQATT and CDR2 SNEGSKA (reference sequence). The length of the CDR3 is 11 residues. V lost 5 bases and J 4 bases, leaving 7 bases between the germline ends.

The CDR3 DNA reads TGTGCCTGGAAAATGTCGGGAGCGAACGAGCAGTACTTC. It specifies CAWKMSGANEQYF. The rearrangement joins TRBV30 to TRBJ2-7; maybe TRBD2 (6 bases). The V gene lost 4 bases and the J gene lost 5 bases, with 15 bases spanning the gap. In germline, CDR1 is GTSNPN, CDR2 SVGIG (reference sequence). The CDR3 sequence is 13 residues long.